This is a list of T cell receptor beta chains from one sample in a study of blood T cell repertoires in COVID-19. The repertoire was sequenced with immunoSEQ multiplex PCR; TCRdb's copy has only in-frame clones and lacks some. The sample has hundreds of thousands of clones; approximately 83% are singletons. The sequenced sample was PBMCs or T cells enriched from blood (not recorded which). Every receptor here comes from a man aged 30 to 39 who had recovered from COVID-19. CDR3s include the opening cysteine and the closing phenylalanine or tryptophan. Each record gives: D gene, V gene, J gene, clone size, CDR3 protein, CDR3 DNA. A D gene is named only where the DNA matches it firmly. Size values are once, few and many counts, or a class for expanded clones, and some rows have none.

D gene: TRBD2
V gene: TRBV19
J gene: TRBJ2-3
clone size: -
CDR3 protein: CASSPSGGAGGTDTQYF
CDR3 DNA: TGTGCCAGCTCCCCTAGCGGGGGGGCAGGCGGCACAGATACGCAGTATTTT

D gene: -
V gene: TRBV30
J gene: TRBJ2-3
clone size: -
CDR3 protein: CAWSVQDKGSFGTQYF
CDR3 DNA: TGTGCCTGGAGTGTACAGGACAAGGGGTCGTTCGGTACGCAGTATTTT

D gene: TRBD1
V gene: TRBV5-1
J gene: TRBJ2-5
clone size: once
CDR3 protein: CASSYSGTGAQETQYF
CDR3 DNA: TGCGCCAGCAGCTACTCCGGGACAGGGGCGCAAGAGACCCAGTACTTC

D gene: TRBD2
V gene: TRBV11-2
J gene: TRBJ2-1
clone size: -
CDR3 protein: CASSSGRGAKNYNEQFF
CDR3 DNA: TGTGCCAGCAGCTCCGGGAGGGGGGCCAAAAACTACAATGAGCAGTTCTTC

D gene: -
V gene: TRBV5-6
J gene: TRBJ1-1
clone size: -
CDR3 protein: CASILGRGRTEAFF
CDR3 DNA: TGTGCCAGCATCCTGGGCAGGGGAAGGACTGAAGCTTTCTTT

D gene: TRBD1
V gene: TRBV6-6
J gene: TRBJ1-1
clone size: -
CDR3 protein: CASSYEGAGGTEAFF
CDR3 DNA: TGTGCCAGCAGTTACGAGGGGGCCGGCGGGACTGAAGCTTTCTTT

D gene: TRBD1
V gene: TRBV4-2
J gene: TRBJ1-2
clone size: few
CDR3 protein: CASSPQGANHYGYTF
CDR3 DNA: TGTGCCAGCAGTCCACAGGGGGCGAATCACTATGGCTACACCTTC

D gene: -
V gene: TRBV7-8
J gene: TRBJ2-5
clone size: -
CDR3 protein: CASSLAGDLQETQYF
CDR3 DNA: TGTGCCAGCAGCTTAGCAGGGGATCTTCAAGAGACCCAGTACTTC

D gene: -
V gene: TRBV29-1
J gene: TRBJ2-5
clone size: -
CDR3 protein: CSVVRGGQETQYF
CDR3 DNA: TGCAGCGTTGTCAGGGGTGGGCAAGAGACCCAGTACTTC

D gene: -
V gene: TRBV11-2
J gene: TRBJ1-4
clone size: -
CDR3 protein: CASSLVGLTNEKLFF
CDR3 DNA: TGTGCCAGCAGCTTAGTGGGACTCACTAATGAAAAACTGTTTTTT